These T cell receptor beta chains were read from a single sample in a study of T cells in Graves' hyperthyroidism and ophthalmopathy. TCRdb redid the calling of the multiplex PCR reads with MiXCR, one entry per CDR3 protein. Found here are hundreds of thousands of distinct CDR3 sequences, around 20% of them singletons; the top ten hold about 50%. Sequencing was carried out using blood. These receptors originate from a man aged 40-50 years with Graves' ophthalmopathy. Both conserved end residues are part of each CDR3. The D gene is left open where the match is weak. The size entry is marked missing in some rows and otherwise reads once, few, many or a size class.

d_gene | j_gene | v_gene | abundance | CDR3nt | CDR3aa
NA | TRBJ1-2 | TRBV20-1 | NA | TGCAGTCCCCGGGGACTCAAGCTGGGTGGCTACACCTTC | CSPRGLKLGGYTF
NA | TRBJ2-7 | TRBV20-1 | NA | TGCAGTGCTAGGGCCTCTGGCGGAGGGGTCAACTACGAGCAGTACTTC | CSARASGGGVNYEQYF
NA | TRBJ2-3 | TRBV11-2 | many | TGTGCCAGCAACCCCTCGGGGCTAGGATTAACGGCCATAAGCACAGATACGCAGTATTTT | CASNPSGLGLTAISTDTQYF
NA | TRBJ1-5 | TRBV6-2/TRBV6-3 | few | TGTGCCAGCATTGATTCGGGGCCCCAGCATTTT | CASIDSGPQHF
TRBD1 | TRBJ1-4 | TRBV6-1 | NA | TGTGCCAGCAGTCTACGGACAGGGCCAACTAATGAAAAACTGTTTTTT | CASSLRTGPTNEKLFF
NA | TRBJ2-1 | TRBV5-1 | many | TGCGCCAGCAGCTTGGGGGCTGGGGGAAGGGTCTACAATGAGCAGTTCTTC | CASSLGAGGRVYNEQFF
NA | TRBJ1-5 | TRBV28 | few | TGTGCCAGCAGTCCACCCCCAGGGATGGGCAATCAGCCCCAGCATTTT | CASSPPPGMGNQPQHF
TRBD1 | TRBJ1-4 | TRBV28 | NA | TGTGCCAGCAGCCCAACCGGGACAGGGGCTGAAAAACTGTTTTTT | CASSPTGTGAEKLFF
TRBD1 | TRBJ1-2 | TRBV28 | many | TGTGCCAGCAGTCTTCCCGGGACAGGGATAAACTATGGCTACACCTTC | CASSLPGTGINYGYTF
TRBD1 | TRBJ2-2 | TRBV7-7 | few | TGTGCTAGCAGCTTAGCCGTAGGTATCGGGACAGTGTACACCGGGGAGCTGTTTTTT | CASSLAVGIGTVYTGELFF
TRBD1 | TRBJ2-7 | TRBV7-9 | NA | TGTGCCAGCAGCTCCTCTAGCCGGACAGGGGGCAACGAGCAGTACTTC | CASSSSSRTGGNEQYF
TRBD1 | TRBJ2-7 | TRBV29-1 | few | TGCAGCGTTGAGGCAGGGGGCGACGAGCAGTACTTC | CSVEAGGDEQYF
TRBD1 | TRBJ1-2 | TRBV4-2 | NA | TGTGCCAGCAGCACCCGACAGGGGCCTGGGGGCTACACCTTC | CASSTRQGPGGYTF
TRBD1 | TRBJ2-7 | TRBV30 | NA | TGTGCCTGGAGTTACCCCGGGACAGGGCCCTACGAGCAGTACTTC | CAWSYPGTGPYEQYF
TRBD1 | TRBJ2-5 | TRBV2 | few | TGTGCCAGCGTAACAGGGGGCGGAGAGACCCAGTACTTC | CASVTGGGETQYF
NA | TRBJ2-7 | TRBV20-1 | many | TGCAGTGCTAGGGTCCCGCGGGACAGCTCCTACGAGCAGTACTTC | CSARVPRDSSYEQYF
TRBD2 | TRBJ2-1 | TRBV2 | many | TGTGCCAGCGGCTGGACTAGCGCATACAATGAGCAGTTCTTC | CASGWTSAYNEQFF
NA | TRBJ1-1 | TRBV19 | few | TGTGCCAGTAGTACCAGGGAGGCGGACACTGAAGCTTTCTTT | CASSTREADTEAFF
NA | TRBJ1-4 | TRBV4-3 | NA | TGCGCCAGCAGCCAAGATATCTGGGGTGGTCCCAATGAAAAACTGTTTTTT | CASSQDIWGGPNEKLFF
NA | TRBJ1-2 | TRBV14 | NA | TGTGCCAGCAGCCAAAGATACCTCTATGGCTACACCTTC | CASSQRYLYGYTF
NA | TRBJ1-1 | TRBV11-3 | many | TGTGCCAGCGAGTGGTGGGAGGCAGTTTCCATGAACACTGAAGCTTTCTTT | CASEWWEAVSMNTEAFF
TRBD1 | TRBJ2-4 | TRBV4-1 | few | TGCGCCAGCAGCCACCGAATCAGGGGGCTGGAAAACATTCAGTACTTC | CASSHRIRGLENIQYF
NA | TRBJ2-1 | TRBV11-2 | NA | TGTGCCAGCAGCTTAGGTTCAGTAAGATACAATGAGCAGTTCTTC | CASSLGSVRYNEQFF
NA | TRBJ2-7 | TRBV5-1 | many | TGCGCCAGTCGCGAGAGGCTTACTTTTGAGCAGTACTTC | CASRERLTFEQYF
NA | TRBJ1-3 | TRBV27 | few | TGTGCCAGCAGTTTTCAGGGCTCTGGAAACACCATATATTTT | CASSFQGSGNTIYF
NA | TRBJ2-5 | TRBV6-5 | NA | TGTGCCAGCAGTTACTCGACGGTAAAGTCAGAGACCCAGTACTTC | CASSYSTVKSETQYF
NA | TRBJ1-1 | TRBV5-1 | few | TGCGCCAGCAGCTTCGCCTCGAACACTGAAGCTTTCTTT | CASSFASNTEAFF
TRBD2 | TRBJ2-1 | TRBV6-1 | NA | TGTGCCAGCAAGGTAATAGCGGGGCTACGAGAGCAGTTCTTC | CASKVIAGLREQFF
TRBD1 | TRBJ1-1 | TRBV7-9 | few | TGTGCCAGCAGCAAAGGGCCCCCCAGGGGGTACACTGAAGCTTTCTTT | CASSKGPPRGYTEAFF
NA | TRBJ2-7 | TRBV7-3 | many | TGTGCCAGCAGCGTAGCGCCCGGCAACTCCTACGAGCAGTACTTC | CASSVAPGNSYEQYF
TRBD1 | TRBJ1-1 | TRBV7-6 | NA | TGTGCCAGCAGCTTGGACAGGGGGGGATCGGCTTTCTTT | CASSLDRGGSAFF
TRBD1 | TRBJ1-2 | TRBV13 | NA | TGTGCCAGCAGCTTCCGGGACAGGGAATCGAGGGGCTACACCTTC | CASSFRDRESRGYTF
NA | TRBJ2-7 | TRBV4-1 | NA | TGCGCCAGCAGCCAAGATGCGGGGCAGGGTCGCTACGAGCAGTACTTC | CASSQDAGQGRYEQYF
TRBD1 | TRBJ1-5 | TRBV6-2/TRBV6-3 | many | TGTGCCAGCACCCGGCCCGATCATGGGGACAGAAGTAGCAATCAGCCCCAGCATTTT | CASTRPDHGDRSSNQPQHF
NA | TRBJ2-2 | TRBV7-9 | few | TGTGCCAGCAGCTCAAGGTCTGCCGGGGAGCTGTTTTTT | CASSSRSAGELFF
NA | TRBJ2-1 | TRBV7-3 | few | TGTGCCAGCAGTCTCTTAGGAAGGGGCCACAGCTCCTACAATGAGCAGTTCTTC | CASSLLGRGHSSYNEQFF
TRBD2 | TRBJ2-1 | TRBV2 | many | TGTGCCAGCAGTGACGCTGGGCTAGCGGGAAACAATGAGCAGTTCTTC | CASSDAGLAGNNEQFF
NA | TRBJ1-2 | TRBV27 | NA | TGTGCCAGCAGTCTCGACAGGCGGGGCGGCTACACCTTC | CASSLDRRGGYTF
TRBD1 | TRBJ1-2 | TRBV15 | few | TGTGCCACCAGCAGAGATTACGGGGCAGGGGGCCCCTATGGCTACACCTTC | CATSRDYGAGGPYGYTF
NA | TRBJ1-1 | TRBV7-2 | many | TGTGCCAGCAGCATCCAGGGGAGGTTGACTGAAGCTTTCTTT | CASSIQGRLTEAFF
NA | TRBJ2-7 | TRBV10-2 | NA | TGCGCCAGCAAGCCCAGGGGTGGTTACGAGCAGTACTTC | CASKPRGGYEQYF
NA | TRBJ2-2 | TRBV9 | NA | TGTGCCAGCAGCGTAGTGGATCGGGGGTCCACCGGGGAGCTGTTTTTT | CASSVVDRGSTGELFF
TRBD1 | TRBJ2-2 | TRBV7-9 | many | TGTGCCAGCCCCCGGGGACAGATGAACACCGGGGAGCTGTTTTTT | CASPRGQMNTGELFF
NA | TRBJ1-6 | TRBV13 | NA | TGTGCCAGCAGCTTAGGGGCCTCCCGGTCTCTCCACTTT | CASSLGASRSLHF
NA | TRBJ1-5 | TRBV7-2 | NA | TGTGCCAGCAGCCCCCAGCGTTATCAGCCCCAGCATTTT | CASSPQRYQPQHF
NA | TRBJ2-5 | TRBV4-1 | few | TGCGCCAGCAGCCAAGAGCTATCCCAAGAGACCCAGTACTTC | CASSQELSQETQYF